One T cell receptor (beta chain) is described in this entry. Authors' processing steps: For nucleated cells, counts were estimated from reference gene primer amplification. Profiled with immunoSEQ multiplex PCR; TCRdb holds only in-frame clones, not every one. D and trimming come from the DNA, and the V and J calls and clone size come from that table. The sample records hundreds of thousands of clones, 65% to 90% being singletons. Ages ranged from about 18 to 89 years, with residence in around 24 US areas. Germline CDR1 and CDR2: SNHLY and FYNNEI. The CDR3 sequence is 14 residues long. V lost 5 bases and J 0 bases, leaving 8 bases between the germline ends. The data were obtained in a study of blood T cell repertoires in COVID-19. Study-level background: T cells, B-cell-depleted T cells, or PBMCs supplied cDNA or gDNA.

Material: PBMCs or T cells enriched from blood (not recorded which). The receptor's source is a woman in her thirties or forties with acute COVID-19. The chain couples TRBV2 to TRBJ1-5; no reliable D call. This chain's CDR3 is CASSTAGSNQPQHF. The CDR3 DNA follows: TGTGCCAGCAGTACAGCAGGTAGCAATCAGCCCCAGCATTTT.